A selection of T cell receptor beta chains follows, all from one sample in a study of T cell responses to AZD1222 COVID-19 vaccine. The repertoire was sequenced with immunoSEQ multiplex PCR; TCRdb's copy has only in-frame clones and lacks some. The sample consists of about 110,000 clones, 70% to 90% of them appearing once. The sequencing used peripheral blood, collected 28 days after the second AZD1222 dose. Source of these receptors: an adult who received the AZD1222 COVID-19 vaccine. Both conserved end residues are part of each CDR3. Each record gives: CDR3 length, V gene, clone size, D gene, J gene, CDR3 protein, CDR3 DNA. The D gene is left open where the match is weak. Not all rows give a size; the values are once, few, many and, for expanded clones, a class.

cdr3_length: 11; v_call: TRBV12-3/TRBV12-4; clone_size: .; d_call: .; j_call: TRBJ2-1; cdr3_aa: CASSPLDEQFF; cdr3_nt: TGTGCCAGCAGTCCTTTAGATGAGCAGTTCTTC
cdr3_length: 15; v_call: TRBV9; clone_size: .; d_call: .; j_call: TRBJ2-5; cdr3_aa: CASSNPDYPGETQYF; cdr3_nt: TGTGCCAGCAGCAACCCGGACTACCCGGGAGAGACCCAGTACTTC
cdr3_length: 15; v_call: TRBV19; clone_size: .; d_call: .; j_call: TRBJ1-2; cdr3_aa: CASTLSPACNYGYTF; cdr3_nt: TGTGCCAGTACCCTCAGTCCGGCCTGCAACTATGGCTACACCTTC
cdr3_length: 16; v_call: TRBV4-2; clone_size: large; d_call: TRBD1; j_call: TRBJ2-7; cdr3_aa: CASSKDGTGEGNEQYF; cdr3_nt: TGTGCCAGCAGCAAAGATGGGACAGGGGAGGGAAACGAGCAGTACTTC
cdr3_length: 14; v_call: TRBV7-2; clone_size: .; d_call: .; j_call: TRBJ1-2; cdr3_aa: CASSTPGGGFGYTF; cdr3_nt: TGTGCCAGCAGCACCCCGGGAGGGGGGTTTGGCTACACCTTC
cdr3_length: 15; v_call: TRBV7-8; clone_size: .; d_call: TRBD1; j_call: TRBJ2-2; cdr3_aa: CASSLTDRVTGELFF; cdr3_nt: TGTGCCAGCAGCTTAACGGACAGGGTCACCGGGGAGCTGTTTTTT
cdr3_length: 15; v_call: TRBV7-9; clone_size: .; d_call: TRBD2; j_call: TRBJ2-1; cdr3_aa: CASSPRTSSYNEQFF; cdr3_nt: TGTGCCAGCAGCCCACGGACTAGCTCCTACAATGAGCAGTTCTTC
cdr3_length: 16; v_call: TRBV5-6; clone_size: .; d_call: .; j_call: TRBJ1-6; cdr3_aa: CASRLWGSTYNSPLHF; cdr3_nt: TGTGCCAGCAGACTATGGGGTTCTACCTATAATTCACCCCTCCACTTT
cdr3_length: 15; v_call: TRBV10-3; clone_size: .; d_call: .; j_call: TRBJ2-1; cdr3_aa: CAISEGQIRDNEQFF; cdr3_nt: TGTGCCATCAGTGAGGGCCAGATTCGTGACAATGAGCAGTTCTTC
cdr3_length: 14; v_call: TRBV9; clone_size: .; d_call: .; j_call: TRBJ2-3; cdr3_aa: CASSVGGIADTQYF; cdr3_nt: TGTGCCAGCAGCGTGGGCGGGATCGCAGATACGCAGTATTTT
cdr3_length: 16; v_call: TRBV3-1/TRBV3-2; clone_size: .; d_call: .; j_call: TRBJ1-6; cdr3_aa: CASSQGGAPYNSPLHF; cdr3_nt: TGTGCCAGCAGCCAAGGGGGGGCGCCCTATAATTCACCCCTCCACTTT
cdr3_length: 15; v_call: TRBV15; clone_size: .; d_call: .; j_call: TRBJ2-7; cdr3_aa: CATSRDLGGAYEQYF; cdr3_nt: TGTGCCACCAGCAGAGATCTCGGCGGGGCCTACGAGCAGTACTTC
cdr3_length: 15; v_call: TRBV5-6; clone_size: .; d_call: TRBD1; j_call: TRBJ2-2; cdr3_aa: CASSMTGQGTGELFF; cdr3_nt: TGTGCCAGCAGCATGACCGGACAGGGGACCGGGGAGCTGTTTTTT
cdr3_length: 18; v_call: TRBV14; clone_size: .; d_call: .; j_call: TRBJ2-1; cdr3_aa: CASSPHQGQAVLYNEQFF; cdr3_nt: TGTGCCAGCAGCCCACATCAAGGCCAAGCGGTCCTCTACAATGAGCAGTTCTTC
cdr3_length: 12; v_call: TRBV7-9; clone_size: .; d_call: .; j_call: TRBJ1-1; cdr3_aa: CASSFPNTEAFF; cdr3_nt: TGTGCCAGCAGCTTCCCTAACACTGAAGCTTTCTTT
cdr3_length: 15; v_call: TRBV11-3; clone_size: once; d_call: TRBD2; j_call: TRBJ2-1; cdr3_aa: CASSFGLAGLNEQFF; cdr3_nt: TGTGCCAGCAGCTTTGGACTAGCGGGATTAAATGAGCAGTTCTTC
cdr3_length: 14; v_call: TRBV6-5; clone_size: .; d_call: .; j_call: TRBJ1-2; cdr3_aa: CASSYQDTNYGYTF; cdr3_nt: TGTGCCAGCAGTTACCAGGATACTAACTATGGCTACACCTTC
cdr3_length: 16; v_call: TRBV30; clone_size: once; d_call: TRBD2; j_call: TRBJ2-5; cdr3_aa: CAWSVGLAGAGETQYF; cdr3_nt: TGTGCCTGGAGTGTGGGACTAGCGGGAGCTGGAGAGACCCAGTACTTC
cdr3_length: 16; v_call: TRBV4-3; clone_size: .; d_call: TRBD2; j_call: TRBJ2-2; cdr3_aa: CASSRGLAGVTGELFF; cdr3_nt: TGCGCCAGCAGCCGAGGACTAGCGGGAGTGACCGGGGAGCTGTTTTTT
cdr3_length: 13; v_call: TRBV6-5; clone_size: .; d_call: .; j_call: TRBJ1-1; cdr3_aa: CASSPVPDTEAFF; cdr3_nt: TGTGCCAGCAGTCCAGTTCCGGACACTGAAGCTTTCTTT
cdr3_length: 18; v_call: TRBV7-9; clone_size: once; d_call: .; j_call: TRBJ1-1; cdr3_aa: CASSLERTGAVGNTEAFF; cdr3_nt: TGTGCCAGCAGCCTAGAGAGGACGGGGGCGGTGGGGAACACTGAAGCTTTCTTT
cdr3_length: 13; v_call: TRBV9; clone_size: .; d_call: .; j_call: TRBJ1-2; cdr3_aa: CASSVERRYGYTF; cdr3_nt: TGTGCCAGCAGCGTAGAACGGAGGTACGGCTACACCTTC
cdr3_length: 15; v_call: TRBV25-1; clone_size: .; d_call: TRBD2; j_call: TRBJ2-3; cdr3_aa: CASSHPAGGLPTQYF; cdr3_nt: TGTGCCAGCAGTCACCCAGCGGGAGGGCTCCCTACGCAGTATTTT
cdr3_length: 17; v_call: TRBV4-3; clone_size: .; d_call: TRBD2; j_call: TRBJ2-1; cdr3_aa: CASSQDPRGGFYNEQFF; cdr3_nt: TGCGCCAGCAGCCAAGACCCCCGGGGGGGCTTCTACAATGAGCAGTTCTTC
cdr3_length: 14; v_call: TRBV5-4; clone_size: .; d_call: .; j_call: TRBJ2-7; cdr3_aa: CASSFGSQTYEQYF; cdr3_nt: TGTGCCAGCAGCTTTGGCAGCCAAACCTACGAGCAGTACTTC
cdr3_length: 20; v_call: TRBV27; clone_size: .; d_call: TRBD1; j_call: TRBJ2-7; cdr3_aa: CASSLRTPGTGLGISYEQYF; cdr3_nt: TGTGCCAGCAGTTTACGGACCCCCGGGACAGGGTTAGGGATCTCCTACGAGCAGTACTTC
cdr3_length: 13; v_call: TRBV2; clone_size: .; d_call: TRBD1; j_call: TRBJ1-1; cdr3_aa: CASDRQGGPEAFF; cdr3_nt: TGTGCCAGCGACAGACAGGGCGGCCCTGAAGCTTTCTTT
cdr3_length: 13; v_call: TRBV7-2; clone_size: .; d_call: .; j_call: TRBJ2-3; cdr3_aa: CASSLPDRYTQYF; cdr3_nt: TGTGCCAGCAGCTTGCCGGACCGATATACGCAGTATTTT
cdr3_length: 14; v_call: TRBV6-6; clone_size: few; d_call: .; j_call: TRBJ2-2; cdr3_aa: CASRNLGDTGELFF; cdr3_nt: TGTGCCAGCAGAAACCTCGGGGACACCGGGGAGCTGTTTTTT
cdr3_length: 14; v_call: TRBV19; clone_size: .; d_call: TRBD1; j_call: TRBJ1-2; cdr3_aa: CASKPQGGPYGYTF; cdr3_nt: TGTGCCAGTAAGCCCCAGGGGGGGCCGTATGGCTACACCTTC
cdr3_length: 12; v_call: TRBV4-2; clone_size: .; d_call: .; j_call: TRBJ2-7; cdr3_aa: CASSQSPFEQYF; cdr3_nt: TGTGCCAGCAGCCAATCCCCGTTCGAGCAGTACTTC
cdr3_length: 14; v_call: TRBV4-1; clone_size: .; d_call: TRBD1; j_call: TRBJ1-2; cdr3_aa: CASSQGGQNYGYTF; cdr3_nt: TGCGCCAGCAGCCAAGGGGGACAGAACTATGGCTACACCTTC
cdr3_length: 13; v_call: TRBV10-3; clone_size: .; d_call: .; j_call: TRBJ1-3; cdr3_aa: CATTTGSGNTIYF; cdr3_nt: TGTGCCACGACAACAGGGTCTGGAAACACCATATATTTT
cdr3_length: 12; v_call: TRBV19; clone_size: .; d_call: .; j_call: TRBJ1-5; cdr3_aa: CASSYPVGTQHF; cdr3_nt: TGTGCCAGTAGTTACCCCGTGGGAACCCAGCATTTT
cdr3_length: 13; v_call: TRBV6-4; clone_size: .; d_call: .; j_call: TRBJ2-2; cdr3_aa: CASSSGETGELFF; cdr3_nt: TGTGCCAGCAGTTCAGGGGAAACCGGGGAGCTGTTTTTT
cdr3_length: 11; v_call: TRBV20-1; clone_size: once; d_call: TRBD1; j_call: TRBJ2-1; cdr3_aa: CSASRGSVQFF; cdr3_nt: TGCAGTGCTAGCAGGGGGAGCGTGCAGTTCTTC
cdr3_length: 19; v_call: TRBV7-2; clone_size: .; d_call: TRBD1; j_call: TRBJ2-4; cdr3_aa: CASTLRTGTGALAKNIQYF; cdr3_nt: TGTGCCAGCACCTTGAGAACCGGGACAGGGGCACTAGCCAAAAACATTCAGTACTTC
cdr3_length: 15; v_call: TRBV7-6; clone_size: .; d_call: TRBD2; j_call: TRBJ2-3; cdr3_aa: CASSDIAGASGTQYF; cdr3_nt: TGTGCCAGCAGCGATATAGCGGGGGCCTCAGGCACGCAGTATTTT
cdr3_length: 15; v_call: TRBV18; clone_size: .; d_call: .; j_call: TRBJ1-1; cdr3_aa: CASSPGVWGNTEAFF; cdr3_nt: TGTGCCAGCTCACCAGGCGTCTGGGGGAACACTGAAGCTTTCTTT
cdr3_length: 14; v_call: TRBV16; clone_size: .; d_call: .; j_call: TRBJ2-7; cdr3_aa: CASSPISGLNEQYF; cdr3_nt: TGTGCCAGCAGCCCGATATCAGGGCTCAACGAGCAGTACTTC
cdr3_length: 14; v_call: TRBV7-9; clone_size: .; d_call: TRBD1; j_call: TRBJ1-2; cdr3_aa: CASSGDRINYGYTF; cdr3_nt: TGTGCCAGCAGCGGGGACAGAATAAACTATGGCTACACCTTC
cdr3_length: 14; v_call: TRBV25-1; clone_size: .; d_call: TRBD1; j_call: TRBJ2-7; cdr3_aa: CASSEPGTGDEQYF; cdr3_nt: TGTGCCAGCAGTGAACCCGGGACAGGGGACGAGCAGTACTTC
cdr3_length: 15; v_call: TRBV5-1; clone_size: .; d_call: TRBD2; j_call: TRBJ2-7; cdr3_aa: CASSWVAGTPYEQYF; cdr3_nt: TGCGCCAGCAGCTGGGTAGCGGGAACCCCCTACGAGCAGTACTTC
cdr3_length: 13; v_call: TRBV10-3; clone_size: .; d_call: .; j_call: TRBJ2-3; cdr3_aa: CAITGSREDTQYF; cdr3_nt: TGTGCCATCACAGGGAGTAGGGAAGATACGCAGTATTTT
cdr3_length: 10; v_call: TRBV20-1; clone_size: .; d_call: .; j_call: TRBJ1-2; cdr3_aa: CSANNYGYTF; cdr3_nt: TGCAGTGCTAACAACTATGGCTACACCTTC
cdr3_length: 12; v_call: TRBV3-1/TRBV3-2; clone_size: .; d_call: .; j_call: TRBJ2-7; cdr3_aa: CASSQLDYEQYF; cdr3_nt: TGTGCCAGCAGCCAACTAGACTACGAGCAGTACTTC
cdr3_length: 16; v_call: TRBV7-2; clone_size: .; d_call: TRBD2; j_call: TRBJ2-1; cdr3_aa: CASSFFAGVGYNEQFF; cdr3_nt: TGTGCCAGCAGCTTTTTCGCGGGAGTGGGCTACAATGAGCAGTTCTTC
cdr3_length: 15; v_call: TRBV30; clone_size: .; d_call: .; j_call: TRBJ2-1; cdr3_aa: CAWSVTTSFYNEQFF; cdr3_nt: TGTGCCTGGAGTGTAACAACTAGTTTCTACAATGAGCAGTTCTTC
cdr3_length: 14; v_call: TRBV19; clone_size: .; d_call: .; j_call: TRBJ2-5; cdr3_aa: CASNVGPLEETQYF; cdr3_nt: TGTGCCAGTAACGTCGGGCCCTTGGAAGAGACCCAGTACTTC
cdr3_length: 15; v_call: TRBV3-1/TRBV3-2; clone_size: once; d_call: .; j_call: TRBJ2-7; cdr3_aa: CASSQGNRMPTEQYF; cdr3_nt: TGTGCCAGCAGCCAAGGGAACAGGATGCCAACCGAGCAGTACTTC
cdr3_length: 13; v_call: TRBV11-1; clone_size: .; d_call: .; j_call: TRBJ1-2; cdr3_aa: CASSLGREYGYTF; cdr3_nt: TGTGCCAGCAGCTTGGGACGGGAATATGGCTACACCTTC
cdr3_length: 15; v_call: TRBV9; clone_size: once; d_call: TRBD2; j_call: TRBJ2-5; cdr3_aa: CASSVESGIGETQYF; cdr3_nt: TGTGCCAGCAGCGTTGAAAGCGGGATTGGCGAGACCCAGTACTTC
cdr3_length: 13; v_call: TRBV30; clone_size: once; d_call: .; j_call: TRBJ1-2; cdr3_aa: CAWSTAWGYGYTF; cdr3_nt: TGTGCCTGGAGTACAGCCTGGGGCTATGGCTACACCTTC
cdr3_length: 15; v_call: TRBV13; clone_size: .; d_call: TRBD2; j_call: TRBJ2-1; cdr3_aa: CASSLVGLADNEQFF; cdr3_nt: TGTGCCAGCAGCTTAGTAGGACTAGCGGACAATGAGCAGTTCTTC
cdr3_length: 15; v_call: TRBV6-2/TRBV6-3; clone_size: .; d_call: .; j_call: TRBJ1-5; cdr3_aa: CASSRTAYGNQPQHF; cdr3_nt: TGTGCCAGCAGTAGGACAGCCTATGGCAATCAGCCCCAGCATTTT
cdr3_length: 18; v_call: TRBV18; clone_size: .; d_call: .; j_call: TRBJ2-4; cdr3_aa: CASSPRDGSFVAKNIQYF; cdr3_nt: TGTGCCAGCTCACCCAGGGACGGATCATTCGTAGCCAAAAACATTCAGTACTTC
cdr3_length: 15; v_call: TRBV10-3; clone_size: few; d_call: .; j_call: TRBJ1-2; cdr3_aa: CAISESWGYYYGYTF; cdr3_nt: TGTGCCATCAGTGAGTCTTGGGGCTACTACTATGGCTACACCTTC
cdr3_length: 13; v_call: TRBV11-1; clone_size: .; d_call: TRBD1; j_call: TRBJ1-6; cdr3_aa: CASSSDRDSPLHF; cdr3_nt: TGTGCCAGCAGCTCGGACAGGGATTCACCCCTCCACTTT
cdr3_length: 16; v_call: TRBV25-1; clone_size: .; d_call: TRBD1; j_call: TRBJ2-1; cdr3_aa: CASSTRTGRTDNEQFF; cdr3_nt: TGTGCCAGCAGTACCCGGACAGGGAGGACCGACAATGAGCAGTTCTTC
cdr3_length: 13; v_call: TRBV19; clone_size: .; d_call: .; j_call: TRBJ2-1; cdr3_aa: CASSIEGGPSQFF; cdr3_nt: TGTGCCAGTAGTATTGAGGGCGGGCCCTCTCAGTTCTTC